These T cell receptor beta chains were read from a single sample in a study of blood T cell repertoires in COVID-19. Only in-frame clones appear in the TCRdb table, and some are missing; sequencing was by immunoSEQ multiplex PCR. The table records 290,000 or so clones, approximately 90% of them present only once. Sequencing was done on a sample of peripheral blood. The receptor source for this set is a woman aged 30 to 39 with COVID-19, enrolled during active disease. CDR3s include the opening cysteine and the closing phenylalanine or tryptophan. The order of the fields is D gene, J gene, V gene, CDR3 protein. The D gene is left open where the match is weak.

-,TRBJ1-1,TRBV5-5,CASSLTPTGPGTEAFF
-,TRBJ1-6,TRBV5-4,CASSYWRGGYSPLHF
-,TRBJ1-1,TRBV5-6,CASSYARNTEAFF
TRBD1,TRBJ2-7,TRBV6-5,CASSTRQGASPEQYF
-,TRBJ1-4,TRBV19,CASSIDTATNEKLFF
TRBD1,TRBJ2-7,TRBV2,CASRSGQGVEQYF
-,TRBJ1-3,TRBV18,CASSPPTLSGNTIYF
-,TRBJ1-5,TRBV7-2,CASSSLRSNQPQHF
-,TRBJ2-1,TRBV5-4,CASSLGSARDEQFF
-,TRBJ1-2,TRBV5-6,CASSTTVNYGYTF
-,TRBJ2-3,TRBV21-1,CASSLTSGNTDTQYF
-,TRBJ1-2,TRBV2,CASSIGQINYGYTF
-,TRBJ2-4,TRBV7-9,CASSFGNIQYF
TRBD1,TRBJ2-7,TRBV6-5,CASSYGDREYF
TRBD1,TRBJ1-1,TRBV7-9,CASSTRGDTEAFF
-,TRBJ2-2,TRBV24-1,CATSHPGRGDRTGELFF
TRBD1,TRBJ1-3,TRBV25-1,CASSRDSFSGNTIYF
TRBD1,TRBJ2-7,TRBV6-5,CASSRDRVRNEQYF
-,TRBJ2-2,TRBV7-2,CASSYRQLNTGELFF
-,TRBJ2-3,TRBV6-5,CASSYSPRLGDTQYF
-,TRBJ2-7,TRBV28,CASTDPTSRFEQYF
-,TRBJ1-2,TRBV12-3/TRBV12-4,CASSLEGYDGYTF
-,TRBJ1-4,TRBV2,CASSPGFRNEKLFF
-,TRBJ2-2,TRBV4-2,CASSPVMAGNTGELFF
-,TRBJ2-7,TRBV6-1,CASSEGPPEQYF
-,TRBJ1-2,TRBV11-2,CASSLQTSYGYTF
TRBD2,TRBJ2-1,TRBV19,CASSLSTSGAYNEQFF
-,TRBJ2-7,TRBV4-1,CASSVGQTTHEQYF
-,TRBJ1-3,TRBV11-2,CASSLDRQLGNTIYF
-,TRBJ2-3,TRBV19,CASRPRAFTDTQYF
-,TRBJ1-1,TRBV28,CASSLQQGGTEAFF